This T cell receptor (beta chain) is drawn from a study of T cells in Graves' hyperthyroidism and ophthalmopathy. There are many counts of this clonotype. This CDR3 is built from 16 residues. Trimming stripped 1 base from V and 0 bases from J, with 13 bases between. The V gene's germline CDR1 is DFQATT and CDR2 SNEGSKA (reference sequence). RNA transcripts yielded amplified TCR beta CDR3 regions. HTBI primers were used for first-round RT-PCR of the TCR CDR3. One entry per CDR3 protein results from TCRdb running MiXCR on the multiplex PCR reads. The table has 360,000 or so distinct CDR3 sequences, about a sixth seen once.

This rearrangement joins TRBV20-1 to TRBJ1-3; a possible D gene is TRBD1 (5 bases). This TCR came from a woman aged 35 to 49 with Graves' ophthalmopathy. The sequenced sample consisted of blood. CDR3 in amino acids: CSARVTDRFSGNTIYF. The CDR3 region has the DNA TGCAGTGCTAGAGTGACAGACCGATTCTCTGGAAACACCATATATTTT.